Presented here are 13 T cell receptor beta chains from one specimen sequenced in a study of spatial heterogeneity in lung cancer. Specified time point: sample taken at primary tumor resection. The authors sequenced whole RNA from tumor, nontumor lung or frozen PBMC without sorting. Using its own MiXCR run on the 5' RACE reads, TCRdb lists one record per CDR3 protein. The table has just under 3,000 distinct CDR3 sequences, over 10% seen once. The specimen was normal lung tissue next to the tumor, collected at surgery. The receptors originated from a male donor with early-stage non-small cell lung cancer.

This clonotype rates as medium-sized. This chain links TRBV4-2 with TRBJ1-2; 7 nucleotides align to TRBD1. Germline V gene data show CDR1 as LGHNA and CDR2 as YNFKEQ. This CDR3 has 14 amino acids. V lost 4 bases and J lost 3; bases outside the gene matches: 5. As DNA, the CDR3 is TGTGCCAGCAGCCCCCGACAGGGAGACTATGGCTACACCTTC. Its translation is CASSPRQGDYGYTF.

By sample share, this clonotype is medium-sized (0.01 to 0.1%). V is TRBV5-4 and J is TRBJ2-5; D possibly corresponds to TRBD2 (5 bases). Trimming pared 0 bases from V and 5 bases from J, leaving 11 bases between. CDR1 and CDR2 from the germline V gene are SGHNT and YYREEE (reference sequence). CDR3 length: 14 residues. The DNA for the CDR3 is TGTGCCAGCAGCTTGGCCGAGGGCGCGGAGACCCAGTACTTC. It encodes CASSLAEGAETQYF.

This clonotype occurred many times. J is TRBJ2-3 and V is TRBV11-2; D tentatively reads TRBD1 or TRBD2 (5 bases each). Germline loops: CDR1 SGHAT, CDR2 FQNNGV. V lost 2 bases and J 5 bases, leaving 11 bases between the germline ends. The CDR3 covers 14 residues. The CDR3 here is CASSLFGGVDTQYF. CDR3 DNA: TGTGCCAGCAGCTTATTTGGGGGAGTAGATACGCAGTATTTT.

The rearrangement uses TRBV6-5 and TRBJ1-6; 12 bases align to TRBD1. V gave up 5 bases and J gave up 8 bases; unmatched junction bases: 7. Germline-derived CDR1 and CDR2 are MNHEY and SVGAGI. The CDR3 spans 16 residues. The DNA of the CDR3 is TGTGCCAGCAGTCTGGACGGGACAGGGGGCTATTCACCCCTCCACTTT. Its translation: CASSLDGTGGYSPLHF.

This clonotype was recorded many times. J is TRBJ1-2 and V is TRBV13; 7 positions agree with TRBD1. The CDR3 extends over 13 amino acids. Germline V gene data show CDR1 as PRHDT and CDR2 as FYEKMQ (reference sequence). Losses at the gene ends were 6 bases for V and 8 bases for J; bases not matched to a gene: 9. The CDR3 nucleotides read TGTGCCAGCAGTTCGTTACAGGGGCGAGGCTACACCTTC. It translates to CASSSLQGRGYTF. Based on the CDR3 plus reference TRBV13 and TRBJ1-2, the full variable domain is AAGVIQSPRHLIKEKRETATLKCYPIPRHDTVYWYQQGPGQDPQFLISFYEKMQSDKGSIPDRFSAQQFSDYHSELNMSSLELGDSALYFCASSSLQGRGYTFGSGTRLTVV.

Within the sample, this clonotype is medium-sized. The chain links TRBV11-2 to TRBJ2-1, with D perhaps matching TRBD2 (6 bases). Germline lookup yields CDR1 SGHAT and CDR2 FQNNGV. The CDR3 extends over 11 amino acids. Trimming shortened V by 5 bases and J by 8 bases, and 7 bases separated the two germline ends. The chain's CDR3 is CASSRGYEQFF. CDR3 nucleotide sequence: TGTGCCAGCAGCCGGGGGTATGAGCAGTTCTTC.

This chain joins TRBV28 and TRBJ1-2; tentatively, D is TRBD1 (5 bases). Trimming cost V 5 bases and J 7 bases, with 17 bases left between them. The CDR3 spans 14 residues. Per the germline V gene, CDR1 is MDHEN and CDR2 is SYDVKM. CDR3 sequence reads: CASSNSAGAGGYTF. CDR3 sequence (DNA): TGTGCCAGCAGTAACTCGGCCGGGGCCGGTGGCTACACCTTC.

The sample holds many counts of this clonotype. V usage is TRBV9 and J usage is TRBJ2-7, with D unclear. Trimming took 3 bases from V and 4 from J, leaving 5 bases between them. There are 11 residues in the CDR3. Germline V CDR1 and CDR2: SGDLS, YYNGEE. CDR3 in DNA: TGTGCCAGCAGCGCGGGTTACGAGCAGTACTTC. This encodes CASSAGYEQYF.

Sample share makes this clonotype medium-sized. The V gene is TRBV5-5, the J gene TRBJ1-1; D gene ambiguous. This CDR3 comprises 16 residues. Germline V gene data show CDR1 as SGHKS and CDR2 as YYEKEE (reference sequence). V gave up 4 bases and J gave up 3 bases, with 19 bases separating them. The DNA for the CDR3 is TGTGCCAGCAGCCCCGCCGGTCGAGGTTGGGACACTGAAGCTTTCTTT. Amino acids: CASSPAGRGWDTEAFF. The full variable domain, completed using reference TRBV5-5 and TRBJ1-1, is DAGVTQSPTHLIKTRGQQVTLRCSPISGHKSVSWYQQVLGQGPQFIFQYYEKEERGRGNFPDRFSARQFPNYSSELNVNALLLGDSALYLCASSPAGRGWDTEAFFGQGTRLTVV.

By proportion, this clonotype is medium-sized. The chain is built from TRBV12-3 or TRBV12-4 and TRBJ1-2; 7 nucleotides agree with TRBD1. V shed 10 bases and J 4 bases; nucleotides not matched to a gene: 6. The CDR3 is made up of 12 amino acids. The CDR3 loop is CAMLGQSYGYTF. CDR3 bases: TGTGCCATGCTGGGACAGAGCTATGGCTACACCTTC.

This clonotype is medium-sized within its sample. The chain couples TRBV11-2 to TRBJ2-1; D is possibly TRBD2 (6 bases). Germline V gives CDR1 SGHAT, CDR2 FQNNGV. V lost 4 bases and J lost 9, with 10 bases in between. This CDR3 has 12 amino acids. CDR3 region: CASSSQRAEQFF. The CDR3 DNA is TGTGCCAGCAGCTCCCAGCGGGCTGAGCAGTTCTTC.

By frequency in the sample, this clonotype is medium-sized (0.01 to 0.1%). The chain carries TRBV4-1 and TRBJ2-1; the match to TRBD2 covers 11 bases. CDR1 and CDR2 (germline): MGHRA, YSYEKL. V shed 1 base and J 3 bases; nucleotides not matched to a gene: 14. The CDR3 has 20 amino acids. The CDR3 here is CASSQVGVVPGLADYNEQFF. As DNA, the CDR3 is TGCGCCAGCAGCCAAGTGGGAGTTGTACCGGGACTAGCGGACTACAATGAGCAGTTCTTC.

The chain couples TRBV11-2 to TRBJ2-6; D unresolved. V lost 7 bases and J lost 1, with 11 bases in between. Germline values: CDR1 SGHAT, CDR2 FQNNGV. The CDR3 is 15 residues long. As DNA, the CDR3 is TGTGCCAGCACCCGGAGTCTGTCTGGGGCCAACGTCCTGACTTTC. Protein: CASTRSLSGANVLTF.